This TCR beta chain was captured by sequencing in a study of blood T cell repertoires in COVID-19. Study context: Sample material is recorded as cDNA or gDNA derived from T cells, B-cell-depleted T cells, or PBMCs.

The assay was immunoSEQ multiplex PCR, and TCRdb's table has in-frame clones only and misses some. Among approximately 300,000 clones listed, 86% were seen once. Participants' reported clinical history set cohort assignment. Donors in Cohort 3 who had recovered were those with two negative PCRs, healthcare professional clearance, or resolution of their symptoms. The CDR3 totals 14 residues. Germline loops: CDR1 SGHRS, CDR2 YFSETQ. The V and J ends lost 2 bases and 5 bases respectively, with 13 bases between them. The sequenced sample consisted of PBMCs or T cells enriched from blood (not recorded which). The source of this sequence is a young man who had recovered from COVID-19. V gene TRBV5-1 combines with J gene TRBJ1-2; D might be TRBD1 (6 bases). CDR3 sequence reads: CASSFTGLGYGYTF. The DNA of the CDR3 is TGCGCCAGCAGCTTTACAGGGCTCGGGTATGGCTACACCTTC.